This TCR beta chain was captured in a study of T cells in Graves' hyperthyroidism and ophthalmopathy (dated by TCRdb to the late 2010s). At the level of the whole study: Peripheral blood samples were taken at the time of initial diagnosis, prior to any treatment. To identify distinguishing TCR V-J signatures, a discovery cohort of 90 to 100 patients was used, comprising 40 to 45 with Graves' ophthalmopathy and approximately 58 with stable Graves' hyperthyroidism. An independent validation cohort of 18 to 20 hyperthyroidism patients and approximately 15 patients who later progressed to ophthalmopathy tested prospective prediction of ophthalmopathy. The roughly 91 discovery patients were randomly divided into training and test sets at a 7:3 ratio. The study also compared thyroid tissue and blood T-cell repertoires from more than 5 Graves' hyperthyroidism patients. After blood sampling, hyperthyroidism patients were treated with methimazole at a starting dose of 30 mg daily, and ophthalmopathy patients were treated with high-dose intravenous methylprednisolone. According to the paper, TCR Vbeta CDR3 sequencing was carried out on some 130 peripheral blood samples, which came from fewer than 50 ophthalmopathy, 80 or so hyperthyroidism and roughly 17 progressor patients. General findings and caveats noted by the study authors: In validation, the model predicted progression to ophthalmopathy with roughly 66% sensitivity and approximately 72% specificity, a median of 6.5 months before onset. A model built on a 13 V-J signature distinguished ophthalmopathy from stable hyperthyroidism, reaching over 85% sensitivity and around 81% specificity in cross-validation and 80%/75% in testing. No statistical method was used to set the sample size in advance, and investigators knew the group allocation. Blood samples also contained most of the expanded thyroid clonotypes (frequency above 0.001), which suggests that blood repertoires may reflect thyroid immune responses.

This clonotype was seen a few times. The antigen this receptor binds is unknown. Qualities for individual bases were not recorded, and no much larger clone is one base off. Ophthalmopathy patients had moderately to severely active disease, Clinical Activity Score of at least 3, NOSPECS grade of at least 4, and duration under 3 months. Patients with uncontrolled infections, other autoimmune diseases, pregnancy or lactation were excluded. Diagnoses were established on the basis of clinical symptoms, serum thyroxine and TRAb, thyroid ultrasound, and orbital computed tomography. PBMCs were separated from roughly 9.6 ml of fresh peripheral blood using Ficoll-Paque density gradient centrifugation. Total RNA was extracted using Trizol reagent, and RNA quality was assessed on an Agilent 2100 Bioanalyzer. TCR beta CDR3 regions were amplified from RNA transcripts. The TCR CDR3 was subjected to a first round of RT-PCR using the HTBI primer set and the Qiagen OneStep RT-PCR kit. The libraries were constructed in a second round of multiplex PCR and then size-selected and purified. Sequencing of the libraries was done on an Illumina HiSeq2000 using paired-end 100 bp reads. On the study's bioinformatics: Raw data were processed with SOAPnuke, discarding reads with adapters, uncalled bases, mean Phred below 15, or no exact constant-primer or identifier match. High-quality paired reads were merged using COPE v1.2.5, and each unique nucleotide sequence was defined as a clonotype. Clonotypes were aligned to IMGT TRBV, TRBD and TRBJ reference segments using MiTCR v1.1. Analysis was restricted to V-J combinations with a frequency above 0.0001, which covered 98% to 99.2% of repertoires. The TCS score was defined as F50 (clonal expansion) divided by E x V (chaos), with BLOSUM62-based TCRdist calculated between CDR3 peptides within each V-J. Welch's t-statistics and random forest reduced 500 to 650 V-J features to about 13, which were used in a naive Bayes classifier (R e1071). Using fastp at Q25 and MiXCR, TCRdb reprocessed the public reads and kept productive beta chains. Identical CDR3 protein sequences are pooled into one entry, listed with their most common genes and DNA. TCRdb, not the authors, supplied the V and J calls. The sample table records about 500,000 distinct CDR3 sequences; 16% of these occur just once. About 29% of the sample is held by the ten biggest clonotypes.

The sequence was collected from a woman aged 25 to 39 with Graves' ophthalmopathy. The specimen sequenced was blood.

The CDR3 region: CASSMRRTGEQYF. DNA sequence: TGTGCCAGTAGTATGAGGCGTACGGGCGAGCAGTACTTC. The sequence is built from TRBV19 and TRBJ2-7, with no reliable assignment of the D segment. The V and J ends are trimmed by 3 bases and 6 bases, leaving 12 bases between them. CDR1 and CDR2, looked up from the germline V gene (reference sequence), are LNHDA and SQIVND. From cysteine to phenylalanine, the CDR3 is 13 amino acids long. The retained sequence is limited to the CDR3, 39 bases, with the frame set at the first base.